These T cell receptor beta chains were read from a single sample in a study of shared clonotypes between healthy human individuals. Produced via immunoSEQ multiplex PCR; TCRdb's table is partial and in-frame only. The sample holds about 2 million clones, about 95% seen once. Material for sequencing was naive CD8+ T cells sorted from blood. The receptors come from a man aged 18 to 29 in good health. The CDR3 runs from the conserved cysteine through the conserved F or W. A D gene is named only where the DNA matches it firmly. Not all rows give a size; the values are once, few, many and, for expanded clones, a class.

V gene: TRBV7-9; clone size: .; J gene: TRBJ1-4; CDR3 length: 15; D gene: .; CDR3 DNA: TGTGCCAGCAGCTTAGGGACACCCGGTAATGAAAAACTGTTTTTT; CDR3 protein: CASSLGTPGNEKLFF
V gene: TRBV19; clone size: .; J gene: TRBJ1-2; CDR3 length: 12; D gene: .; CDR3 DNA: TGTGCCAGTAGTATGTCTATATCTGGCTACACCTTC; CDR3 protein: CASSMSISGYTF
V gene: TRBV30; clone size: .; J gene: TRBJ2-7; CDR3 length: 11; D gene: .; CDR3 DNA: TGTGCCTGGAGTGCTGGGGGAGAGCAGTACTTC; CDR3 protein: CAWSAGGEQYF
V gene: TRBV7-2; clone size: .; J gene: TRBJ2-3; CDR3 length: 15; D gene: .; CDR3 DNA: TGTGCCAGCAGCCCAAACAGAGGCTACACAGATACGCAGTATTTT; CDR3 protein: CASSPNRGYTDTQYF
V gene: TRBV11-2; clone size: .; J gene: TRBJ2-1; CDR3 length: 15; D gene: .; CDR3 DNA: TGTGCCAGCAGCTTATGGGGCGGGACCACGAATGAGCAGTTCTTC; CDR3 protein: CASSLWGGTTNEQFF
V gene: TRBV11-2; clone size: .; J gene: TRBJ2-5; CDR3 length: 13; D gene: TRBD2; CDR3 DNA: TGTGCCAGCAGCCTTATACTAGCGGGGGCCCAGTACTTC; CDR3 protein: CASSLILAGAQYF
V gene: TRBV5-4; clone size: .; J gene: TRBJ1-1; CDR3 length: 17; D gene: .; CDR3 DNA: TGTGCCAGCAGCGACCCCGGGACGAGATATCTGGACACTGAAGCTTTCTTT; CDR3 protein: CASSDPGTRYLDTEAFF
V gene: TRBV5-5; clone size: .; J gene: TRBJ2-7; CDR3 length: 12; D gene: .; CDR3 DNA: TGTGCCAGCAGCTTGTCAGGGTACGAGCAGTACTTC; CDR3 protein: CASSLSGYEQYF
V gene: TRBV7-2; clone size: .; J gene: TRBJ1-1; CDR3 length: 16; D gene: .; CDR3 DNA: TGTGCCAGCAGCTTGGCTGGCCCCGGGGGCGACACTGAAGCTTTCTTT; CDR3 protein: CASSLAGPGGDTEAFF
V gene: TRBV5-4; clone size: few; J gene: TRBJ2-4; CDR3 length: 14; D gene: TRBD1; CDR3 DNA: TGTGCCAGCAGCTTACCGGGACAGGGAAACATTCAGTACTTC; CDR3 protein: CASSLPGQGNIQYF
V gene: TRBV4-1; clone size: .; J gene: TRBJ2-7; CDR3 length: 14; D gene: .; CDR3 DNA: TGCGCCAGCAGCCAAGGTAGTAGCTCCTACGAGCAGTACTTC; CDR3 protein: CASSQGSSSYEQYF
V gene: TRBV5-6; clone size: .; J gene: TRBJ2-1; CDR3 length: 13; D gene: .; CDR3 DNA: TGTGCCAGCAGCCCTGGTTCGGCCTATGAGCAGTTCTTC; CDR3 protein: CASSPGSAYEQFF
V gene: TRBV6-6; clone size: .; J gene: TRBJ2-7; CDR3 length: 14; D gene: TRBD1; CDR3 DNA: TGTGCCTCCAAAGACAGGGGATATGCCTACGAGCAGTACTTC; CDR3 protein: CASKDRGYAYEQYF
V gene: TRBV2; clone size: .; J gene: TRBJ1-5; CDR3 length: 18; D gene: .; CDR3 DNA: TGTGCCAGCAGTGAAGCGGCCGCCTGGAGGGAAGGCAATCAGCCCCAGCATTTT; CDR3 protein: CASSEAAAWREGNQPQHF
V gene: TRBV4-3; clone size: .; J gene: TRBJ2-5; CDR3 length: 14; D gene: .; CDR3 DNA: TGCGCCAGCAGCCAAGATGAGTACGGCGAGACCCAGTACTTC; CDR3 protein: CASSQDEYGETQYF
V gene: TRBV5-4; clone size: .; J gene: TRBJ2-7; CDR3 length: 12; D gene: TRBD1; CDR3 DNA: TGTGCCAGCAGCTTGGAGACAGGGGGCCAGTACTTC; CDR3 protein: CASSLETGGQYF
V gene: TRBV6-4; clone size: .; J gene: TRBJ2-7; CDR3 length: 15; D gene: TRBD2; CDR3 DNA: TGTGCCAGCAGGGTCCCTCGCGGGAGCTCCTACGAGCAGTACTTC; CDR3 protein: CASRVPRGSSYEQYF
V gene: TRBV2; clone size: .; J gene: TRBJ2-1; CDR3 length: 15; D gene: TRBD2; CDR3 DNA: TGTGCCGTCCGGAGGGGGACTAGCGGGACCGATGAGCAGTTCTTC; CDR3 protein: CAVRRGTSGTDEQFF
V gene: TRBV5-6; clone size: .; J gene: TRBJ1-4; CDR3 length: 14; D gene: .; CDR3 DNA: TGTGCCAGCAGCTTGGGCAGGGTGGACGAAAAACTGTTTTTT; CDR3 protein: CASSLGRVDEKLFF
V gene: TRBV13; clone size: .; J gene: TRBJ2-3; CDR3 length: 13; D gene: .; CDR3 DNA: TGTGCCAGCAGCGCCCGACCGGGGGATACGCAGTATTTT; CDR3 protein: CASSARPGDTQYF
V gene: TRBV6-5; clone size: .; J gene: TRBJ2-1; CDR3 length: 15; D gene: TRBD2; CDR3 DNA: TGTGCCAGCAGTTTAGCGGGAGGTTTCTGGAATGAGCAGTTCTTC; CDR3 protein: CASSLAGGFWNEQFF
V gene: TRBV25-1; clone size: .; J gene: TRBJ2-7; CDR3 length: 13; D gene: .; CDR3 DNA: TGTGCCAGTACCCCCAACCTCTCCTACGAGCAGTACTTC; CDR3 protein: CASTPNLSYEQYF
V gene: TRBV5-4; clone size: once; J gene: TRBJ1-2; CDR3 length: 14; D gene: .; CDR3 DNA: TGTGCCAGCAGGCCCAGGGAAGCCCTCTATGGCTACACCTTC; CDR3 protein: CASRPREALYGYTF
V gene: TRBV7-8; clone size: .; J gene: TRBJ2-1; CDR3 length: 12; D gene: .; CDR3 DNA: TGTGCCAGCAGATGGGAGGCCGATGAGCAGTTCTTC; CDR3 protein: CASRWEADEQFF
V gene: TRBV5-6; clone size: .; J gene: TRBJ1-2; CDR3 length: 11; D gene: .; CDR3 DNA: TGTGCCAGCAGCAGGGATACTGGCTACACCTTC; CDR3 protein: CASSRDTGYTF
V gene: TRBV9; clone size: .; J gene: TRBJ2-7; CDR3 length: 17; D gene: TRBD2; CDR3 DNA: TGTGCCAGCAGCGTGGGAGCCTCTCTAGCGGGGGAGGACGAGCAGTACTTC; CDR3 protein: CASSVGASLAGEDEQYF
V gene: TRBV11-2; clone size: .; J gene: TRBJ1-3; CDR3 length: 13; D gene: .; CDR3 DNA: TGTGCCAGCAGGTGGAGCTCTGGAAACACCATATATTTT; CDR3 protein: CASRWSSGNTIYF
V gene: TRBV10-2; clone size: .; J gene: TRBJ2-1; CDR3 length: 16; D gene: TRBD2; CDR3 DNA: TGCGCCAGCAGTGAGTTAGCGGGAAACCTATACAATGAGCAGTTCTTC; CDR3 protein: CASSELAGNLYNEQFF
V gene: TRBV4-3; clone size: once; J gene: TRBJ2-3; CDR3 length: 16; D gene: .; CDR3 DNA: TGCGCCAGCAGCCAAGATTGGAGGATCATTACGGATACGCAGTATTTT; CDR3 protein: CASSQDWRIITDTQYF
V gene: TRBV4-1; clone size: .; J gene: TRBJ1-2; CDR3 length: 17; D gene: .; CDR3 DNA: TGCGCCAGCAGCCAAGATCCTTCGGGGTTAGTTTCCTATGGCTACACCTTC; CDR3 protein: CASSQDPSGLVSYGYTF
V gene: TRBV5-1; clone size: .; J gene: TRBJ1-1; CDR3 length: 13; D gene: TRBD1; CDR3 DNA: TGCGCCAGCACCCTTTTTACAGGGGGCCTGGCTTTCTTT; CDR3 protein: CASTLFTGGLAFF
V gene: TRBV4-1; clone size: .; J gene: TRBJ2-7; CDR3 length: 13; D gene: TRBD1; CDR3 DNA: TGCGCCAGTGGACAGGGGGATGTCTACGAGCAGTACTTC; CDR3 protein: CASGQGDVYEQYF
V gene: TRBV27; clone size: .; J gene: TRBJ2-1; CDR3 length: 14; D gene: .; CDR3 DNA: TGTGCCAGCAGTTTATACGGGACTTACAATGAGCAGTTCTTC; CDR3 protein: CASSLYGTYNEQFF
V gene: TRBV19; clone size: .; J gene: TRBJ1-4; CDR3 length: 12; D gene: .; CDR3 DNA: TGTGCCAGTGACGGAGGAGATGAAAAACTGTTTTTT; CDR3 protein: CASDGGDEKLFF
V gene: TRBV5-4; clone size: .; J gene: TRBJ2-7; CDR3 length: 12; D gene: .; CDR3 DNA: TGTGCCAGCAGCATGGGGTCCTACGAGCAGTACTTC; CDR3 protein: CASSMGSYEQYF
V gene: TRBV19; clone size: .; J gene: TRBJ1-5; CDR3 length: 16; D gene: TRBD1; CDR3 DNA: TGTGCCAGTAGTATCGGGACAGGGTATAGCAATCAGCCCCAGCATTTT; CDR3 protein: CASSIGTGYSNQPQHF
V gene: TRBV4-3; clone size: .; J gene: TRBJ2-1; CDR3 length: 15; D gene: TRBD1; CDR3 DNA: TGCGCCAGCAGCCATCGGACAGGGGGTAAGGATGAGCAGTTCTTC; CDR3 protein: CASSHRTGGKDEQFF
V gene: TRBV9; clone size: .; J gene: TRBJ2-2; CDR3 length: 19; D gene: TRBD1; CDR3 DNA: TGTGCCAGCAGCGTAGATGGGACAGGGGCCCTTACGAACACCGGGGAGCTGTTTTTT; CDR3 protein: CASSVDGTGALTNTGELFF
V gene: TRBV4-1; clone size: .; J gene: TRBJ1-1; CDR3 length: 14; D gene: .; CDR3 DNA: TGCGCCAGCAGCCAAGATTGGGGGGGCGCGAAAGCTTTCTTT; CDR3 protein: CASSQDWGGAKAFF
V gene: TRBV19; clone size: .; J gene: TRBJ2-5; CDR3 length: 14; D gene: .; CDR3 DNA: TGTGCCAGTAGTCATAGAGGAGGAGGAGAGACCCAGTACTTC; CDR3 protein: CASSHRGGGETQYF
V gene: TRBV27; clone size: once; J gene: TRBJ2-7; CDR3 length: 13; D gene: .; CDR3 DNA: TGTGCCAGCAGTCCTACCCTCATCTACGAGCAGTACTTC; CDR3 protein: CASSPTLIYEQYF
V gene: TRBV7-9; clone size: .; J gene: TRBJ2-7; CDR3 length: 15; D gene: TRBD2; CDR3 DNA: TGTGCCAGCAGCTTACCCCGGGGGGGCCATTACGAGCAGTACTTC; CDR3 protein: CASSLPRGGHYEQYF
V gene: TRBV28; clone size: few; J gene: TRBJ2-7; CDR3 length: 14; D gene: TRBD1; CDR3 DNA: TGTGCCAGCAGTTCCGGGACAGGGGGCTACGAGCAGTACTTC; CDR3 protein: CASSSGTGGYEQYF
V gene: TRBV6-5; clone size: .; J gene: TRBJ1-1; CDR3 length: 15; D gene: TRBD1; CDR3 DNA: TGTGCCAGCAGCCCCGCGGGACAGGGGTACACTGAAGCTTTCTTT; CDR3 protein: CASSPAGQGYTEAFF
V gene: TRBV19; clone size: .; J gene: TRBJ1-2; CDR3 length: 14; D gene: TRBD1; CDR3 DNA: TGTGCCAGTAGTATAGTCACAGGGGGAAATGGCTACACCTTC; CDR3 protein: CASSIVTGGNGYTF
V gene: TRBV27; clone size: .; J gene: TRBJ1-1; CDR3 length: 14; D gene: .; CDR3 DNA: TGTGCCAGCAGTTTACAAGACGCGGGCACTGAAGCTTTCTTT; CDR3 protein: CASSLQDAGTEAFF
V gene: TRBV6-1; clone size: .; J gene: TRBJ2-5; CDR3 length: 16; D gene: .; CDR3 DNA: TGTGCCAGCAGTGAATCTGGCGGGGGCCTCCAAGAGACCCAGTACTTC; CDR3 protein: CASSESGGGLQETQYF
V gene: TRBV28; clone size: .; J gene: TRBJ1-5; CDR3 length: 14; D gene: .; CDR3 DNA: TGTGCCAGCAGTTTAAGGGGGAACAATCAGCCCCAGCATTTT; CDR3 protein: CASSLRGNNQPQHF
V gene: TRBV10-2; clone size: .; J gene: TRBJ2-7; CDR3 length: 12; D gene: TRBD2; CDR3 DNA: TGCGCCAGCACCGCGGGGGTCGGCGAGCAGTACTTC; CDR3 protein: CASTAGVGEQYF
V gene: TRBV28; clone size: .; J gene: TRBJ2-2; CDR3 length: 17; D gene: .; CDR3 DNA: TGTGCCAGCAGTTCGTTCAGCCAAGAAGTAAACACCGGGGAGCTGTTTTTT; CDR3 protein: CASSSFSQEVNTGELFF
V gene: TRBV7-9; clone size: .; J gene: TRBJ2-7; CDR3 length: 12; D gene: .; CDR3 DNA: TGTGCCAGCAGCTCGGACGTACTCGAGCAGTACTTC; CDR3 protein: CASSSDVLEQYF
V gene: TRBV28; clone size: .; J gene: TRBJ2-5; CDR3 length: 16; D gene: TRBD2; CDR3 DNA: TGTGCCAGCAGTCCGCGGACTAGCGGGAGGGGCGAGACCCAGTACTTC; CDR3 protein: CASSPRTSGRGETQYF
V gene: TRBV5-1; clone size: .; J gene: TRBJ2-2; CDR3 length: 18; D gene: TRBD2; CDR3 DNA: TGCGCCAGCAGCTTGGGACTAGCGGGAGGGCCCGGCACCGGGGAGCTGTTTTTT; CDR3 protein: CASSLGLAGGPGTGELFF
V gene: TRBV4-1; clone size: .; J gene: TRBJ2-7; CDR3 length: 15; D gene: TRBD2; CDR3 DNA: TGCGCCAGCAGCCAAGACGGGGGGAATGACTACGAGCAGTACTTC; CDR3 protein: CASSQDGGNDYEQYF
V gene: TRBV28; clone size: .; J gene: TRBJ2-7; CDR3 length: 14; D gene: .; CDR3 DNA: TGTGCCAGCAGTTTTCAGGGGGGTTCCTACGAGCAGTACTTC; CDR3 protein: CASSFQGGSYEQYF
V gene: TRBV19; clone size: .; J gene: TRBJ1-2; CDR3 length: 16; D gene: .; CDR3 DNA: TGTGCCAGTAGTATCCGGTGGGCGTCTAGTGGGGATGGCTACACCTTC; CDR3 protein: CASSIRWASSGDGYTF
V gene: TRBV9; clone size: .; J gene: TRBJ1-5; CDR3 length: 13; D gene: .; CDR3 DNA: TGTGCCAGCAGCGTAGGGATCGGTCAGCCCCAGCATTTT; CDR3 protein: CASSVGIGQPQHF